This TCR beta chain was captured in a study of shared clonotypes between healthy human individuals. Study-level information: CD4 naive and memory got three plates each, CD8 naive two, CD8 memory one.

Repertoires were generated with immunoSEQ multiplex PCR, while TCRdb's copy carries only in-frame clones and drops some. The repertoire holds 950,000 to 1,100,000 clones, with around 74% as singletons. V was pared by 4 bases and J by 3 bases, with 18 bases of the junction left unmatched. The CDR3 contains 19 residues. In germline, CDR1 is PRHDT, CDR2 FYEKMQ (reference sequence). The J gene is TRBJ2-3, the V gene TRBV13, with TRBD2 matching over 8 bases. This receptor was taken from a man aged 18 to 29 in good health. Sequenced sample: memory CD4+ T cells sorted from blood. The subset: CD45RA-negative fraction. The CDR3 coding sequence is TGTGCCAGCAGCTCCTCACTAGCGGACTCCCGTGGGGCGACAGATACGCAGTATTTT. Encoded protein: CASSSSLADSRGATDTQYF.